A selection of T cell receptor beta chains follows, all from one sample in a study of regulatory T cells in long-lasting Graves disease. TCRdb fed the multiplex PCR reads into MiXCR, producing one record per CDR3 protein. The sample has about 620,000 distinct CDR3 sequences, approximately 15% seen once. These sequences were also reported in another study, on T cells in Graves' hyperthyroidism and ophthalmopathy.

This sample comprised peripheral blood mononuclear cells (PBMCs), obtained at new diagnosis, from a patient treated with antithyroid drugs. These receptors were collected from a woman under 40 with Graves disease. The CDR3 runs from the conserved cysteine through the conserved F or W. The D gene is left open where the match is weak. Clone size is not always given. Where it is, it says once, few, many or a class for expanded clones.

d_call	clone_size	v_call	j_call	cdr3_nt	cdr3_aa
NA	many	TRBV29-1	TRBJ2-5	TGCAGCGTCCGGCTTGGGGGCGCCGGGGAGACCCAGTACTTC	CSVRLGGAGETQYF
NA	NA	TRBV7-9	TRBJ1-6	TGTGCCAGCAGCTTCCCCCCGGGCTTTAATTCACCCCTCCACTTT	CASSFPPGFNSPLHF
NA	NA	TRBV28	TRBJ1-4	TGTGCCAGCAGTCCGACGGCCTATAATGAAAAACTGTTTTTT	CASSPTAYNEKLFF
NA	NA	TRBV12-3/TRBV12-4	TRBJ1-2	TGTGCCAGCAGTTTCGGGGACACTTATGGCTACACCTTC	CASSFGDTYGYTF
NA	NA	TRBV28	TRBJ1-6	TGTGCCAGCAAAAGTGGCTATAATTCACCCCTCCACTTT	CASKSGYNSPLHF
TRBD1	NA	TRBV6-1	TRBJ2-6	TGTGCCAGCAGTAGAAACAGGGGTTTAGCTGGGGCCAACGTCCTGACTTTC	CASSRNRGLAGANVLTF
NA	NA	TRBV6-1	TRBJ2-2	TGTGCCAGCTGGAGGACCGGGGAGCTGTTTTTT	CASWRTGELFF
TRBD2	many	TRBV5-1	TRBJ2-1	TGCGCCAGCAGCTTGACTAGCGGGAGTACTTTTGTTGAGCAGTTCTTC	CASSLTSGSTFVEQFF
NA	NA	TRBV10-3	TRBJ2-5	TGTGCCATCAGCATCGTCCTCCTGGAGACCCAGTACTTC	CAISIVLLETQYF
NA	NA	TRBV25-1	TRBJ2-5	TGTGCCAGCAGTGTCGATTGGACAGGGACTAAAGAGACCCAGTACTTC	CASSVDWTGTKETQYF
NA	few	TRBV18	TRBJ2-1	TGTGCCAGCTCACCGGGCCCGTCTAGTGAGCAGTTCTTC	CASSPGPSSEQFF
TRBD1	few	TRBV29-1	TRBJ2-3	TGCAGCGTGGGAACAGGGGACACAGATACGCAGTATTTT	CSVGTGDTDTQYF
NA	few	TRBV19	TRBJ2-5	TGTGCCAGTAGTATAGATTCGGCGGAAACCCAGTACTTC	CASSIDSAETQYF
NA	few	TRBV29-1	TRBJ1-6	TGCAGCGCCGAGTATCGGGGGTTAGTTCACTCACCCCTCCACTTT	CSAEYRGLVHSPLHF
TRBD2	NA	TRBV4-2	TRBJ2-3	TGTGCCAGCAGCCACGGGACTAGCGGGAGTGGAGGGGGAGATACGCAGTATTTT	CASSHGTSGSGGGDTQYF
TRBD2	many	TRBV6-1	TRBJ2-7	TGTGCCACCTCGGGGGGGTACTACGAGCAGTACTTC	CATSGGYYEQYF